This T cell receptor (beta chain) derives from a study of CD4 T cells in relation to SARS-CoV-2 and coronaviruses. Study summary: TCR beta CDR3s were sequenced after roughly 10-day antigen culture of PBMCs. General study findings and limits: Pre-pandemic and post-infection samples never came from the same donor.

This CDR3 spans 16 amino acids. In germline, CDR1 is SGHTA, CDR2 FQGTGA. J gave up 6 bases and V 5 bases, and 13 bases lay outside the gene matches. As regards this clone: The antigen remains undetermined.

The unexposed donors gave CD4+ T cells in about 2010-2019, prior to COVID-19. After around nine days of culture, CD4+ T cells were isolated. Cells permitting, SARS-CoV-2 S/N and four cold-coronavirus spikes were tested on unexposed-donor CD4+ T cells. Sequenced by immunoSEQ multiplex PCR; TCRdb stores in-frame clones only, minus some. The repertoire holds some 21,000 clones, approximately 72% seen once, with around 12% in the top ten. The chain combines TRBV7-3 with TRBJ2-3; 8 nucleotides align to TRBD1. The receptor comes from a human donor in good health. The sequenced sample consisted of CD4+ T cells from PBMCs, cultured in vitro. The DNA of the CDR3 is TGTGCCAGCAGCGCCGAACCGGGACAGGTACCTGATACGCAGTATTTT. Its translation is CASSAEPGQVPDTQYF.